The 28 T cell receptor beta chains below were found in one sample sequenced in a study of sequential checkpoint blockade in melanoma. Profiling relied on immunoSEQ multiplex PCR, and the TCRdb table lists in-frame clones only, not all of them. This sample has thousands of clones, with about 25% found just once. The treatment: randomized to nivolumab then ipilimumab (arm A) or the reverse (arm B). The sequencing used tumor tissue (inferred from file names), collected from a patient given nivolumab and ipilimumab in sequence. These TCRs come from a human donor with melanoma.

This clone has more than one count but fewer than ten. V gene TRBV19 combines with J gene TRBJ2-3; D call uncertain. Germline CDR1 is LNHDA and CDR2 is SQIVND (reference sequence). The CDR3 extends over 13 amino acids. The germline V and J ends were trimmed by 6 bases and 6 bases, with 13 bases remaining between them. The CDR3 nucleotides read TGTGCCAGTAGCAGGAAATCGATGGATACGCAGTATTTT. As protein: CASSRKSMDTQYF.

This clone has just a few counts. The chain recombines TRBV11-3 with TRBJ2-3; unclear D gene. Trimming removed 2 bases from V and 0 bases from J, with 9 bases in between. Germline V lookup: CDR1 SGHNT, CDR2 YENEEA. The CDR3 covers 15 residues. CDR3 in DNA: TGTGCCAGCAGCTTACTCGAGTATAGCACAGATACGCAGTATTTT. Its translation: CASSLLEYSTDTQYF.

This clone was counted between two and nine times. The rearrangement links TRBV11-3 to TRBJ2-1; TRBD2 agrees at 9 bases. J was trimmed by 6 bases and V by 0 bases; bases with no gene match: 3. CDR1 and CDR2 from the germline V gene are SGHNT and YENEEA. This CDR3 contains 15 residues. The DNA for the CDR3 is TGTGCCAGCAGCTTAGAACTAGCGGGCCTCAATGAGCAGTTCTTC. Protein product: CASSLELAGLNEQFF. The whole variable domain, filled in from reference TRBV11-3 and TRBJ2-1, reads EAGVVQSPRYKIIEKKQPVAFWCNPISGHNTLYWYLQNLGQGPELLIRYENEEAVDDSQLPKDRFSAERLKGVDSTLKIQPAELGDSAVYLCASSLELAGLNEQFFGPGTRLTVL.

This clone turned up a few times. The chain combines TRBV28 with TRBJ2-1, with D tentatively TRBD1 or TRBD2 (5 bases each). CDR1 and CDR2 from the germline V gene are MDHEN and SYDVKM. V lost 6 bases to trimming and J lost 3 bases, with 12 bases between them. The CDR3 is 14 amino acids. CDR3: CASRYPGGYNEQFF. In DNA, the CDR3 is TGTGCCAGCAGATATCCTGGGGGCTACAATGAGCAGTTCTTC.

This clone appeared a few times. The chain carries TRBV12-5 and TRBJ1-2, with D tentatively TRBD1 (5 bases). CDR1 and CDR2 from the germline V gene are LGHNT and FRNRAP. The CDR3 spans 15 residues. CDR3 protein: CASTHSGADRYGYTF. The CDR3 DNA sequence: TGTGCCAGCACCCACTCCGGGGCAGATCGCTATGGCTACACCTTC.

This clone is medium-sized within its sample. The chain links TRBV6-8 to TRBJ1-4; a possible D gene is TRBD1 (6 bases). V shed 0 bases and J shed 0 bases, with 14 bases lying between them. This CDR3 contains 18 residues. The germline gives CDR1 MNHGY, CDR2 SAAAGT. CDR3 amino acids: CASSYSGPRQATNEKLFF. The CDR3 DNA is TGTGCCAGCAGTTACTCGGGCCCTCGACAGGCAACTAATGAAAAACTGTTTTTT.

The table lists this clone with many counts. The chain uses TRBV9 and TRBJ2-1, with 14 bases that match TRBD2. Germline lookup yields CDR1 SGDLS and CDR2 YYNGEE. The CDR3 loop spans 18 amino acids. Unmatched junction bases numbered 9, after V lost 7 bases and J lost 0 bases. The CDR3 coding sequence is TGTGCCAGCCGCAAGGGACTAGCGGGGGAAGGCTCCTACAATGAGCAGTTCTTC. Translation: CASRKGLAGEGSYNEQFF. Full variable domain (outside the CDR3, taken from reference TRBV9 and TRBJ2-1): DSGVTQTPKHLITATGQRVTLRCSPRSGDLSVYWYQQSLDQGLQFLIQYYNGEERAKGNILERFSAQQFPDLHSELNLSSLELGDSALYFCASRKGLAGEGSYNEQFFGPGTRLTVL.

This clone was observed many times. The CDR3 here is CASSLVVGEETEAFF. The CDR3 coding sequence is TGTGCCAGCAGCTTAGTGGTTGGTGAAGAAACAGAAGCTTTCTTT. The V and J genes are TRBV11-3 and TRBJ1-1, with D hard to call. The CDR3 has 15 residues. Germline assignment: CDR1 SGHNT and CDR2 YENEEA. Trimming took off 1 base at V and 8 bases at J, with 17 bases between the two ends.

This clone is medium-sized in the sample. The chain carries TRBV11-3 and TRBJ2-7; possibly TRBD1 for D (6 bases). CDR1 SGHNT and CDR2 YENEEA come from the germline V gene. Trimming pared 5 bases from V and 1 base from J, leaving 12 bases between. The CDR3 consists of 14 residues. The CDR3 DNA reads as TGTGCCAGCAGCCCAGGGGCCTTTTCCTACGAGCAGTACTTC. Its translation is CASSPGAFSYEQYF. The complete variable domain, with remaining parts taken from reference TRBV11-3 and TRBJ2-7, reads EAGVVQSPRYKIIEKKQPVAFWCNPISGHNTLYWYLQNLGQGPELLIRYENEEAVDDSQLPKDRFSAERLKGVDSTLKIQPAELGDSAVYLCASSPGAFSYEQYFGPGTRLTVT.

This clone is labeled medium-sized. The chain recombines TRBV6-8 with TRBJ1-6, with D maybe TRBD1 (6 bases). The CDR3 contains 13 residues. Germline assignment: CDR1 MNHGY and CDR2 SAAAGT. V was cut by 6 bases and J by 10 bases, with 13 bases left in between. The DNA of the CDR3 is TGTGCCAGCAGCAACAACAGGGACTCACCCCTCCACTTT. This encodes CASSNNRDSPLHF.

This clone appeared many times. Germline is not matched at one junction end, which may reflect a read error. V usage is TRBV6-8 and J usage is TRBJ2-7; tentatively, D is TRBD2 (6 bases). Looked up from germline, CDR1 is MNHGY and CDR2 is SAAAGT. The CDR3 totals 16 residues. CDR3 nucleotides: TGTGCCATCAGTGGGGTAAGGGAGGTGAGGCCCTACGAGCAGTACTTC. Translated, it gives CAISGVREVRPYEQYF.

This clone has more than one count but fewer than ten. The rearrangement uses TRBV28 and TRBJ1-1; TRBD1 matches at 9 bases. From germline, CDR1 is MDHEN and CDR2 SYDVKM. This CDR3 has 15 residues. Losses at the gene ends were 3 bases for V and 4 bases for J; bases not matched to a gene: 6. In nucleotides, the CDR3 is TGTGCCAGCAGTTTCCGACAGGGGGTTCCCACTGAAGCTTTCTTT. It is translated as CASSFRQGVPTEAFF.

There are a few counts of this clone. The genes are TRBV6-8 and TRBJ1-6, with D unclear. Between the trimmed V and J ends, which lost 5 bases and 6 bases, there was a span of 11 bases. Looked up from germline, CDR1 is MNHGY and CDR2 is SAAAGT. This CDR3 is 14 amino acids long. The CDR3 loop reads CASSDGGFNSPLHF. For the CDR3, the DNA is TGTGCCAGCAGTGACGGCGGGTTTAATTCACCCCTCCACTTT.

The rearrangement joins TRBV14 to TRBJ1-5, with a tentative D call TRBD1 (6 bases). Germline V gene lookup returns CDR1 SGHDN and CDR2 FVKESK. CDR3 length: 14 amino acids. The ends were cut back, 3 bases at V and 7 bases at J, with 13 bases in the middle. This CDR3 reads CASSHQGLGQPQHF. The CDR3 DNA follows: TGTGCCAGCAGCCACCAGGGGTTAGGGCAGCCCCAGCATTTT. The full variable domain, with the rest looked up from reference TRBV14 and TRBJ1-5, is EAGVTQFPSHSVIEKGQTVTLRCDPISGHDNLYWYRRVMGKEIKFLLHFVKESKQDESGMPNNRFLAERTGGTYSTLKVQPAELEDSGVYFCASSHQGLGQPQHFGDGTRLSIL.

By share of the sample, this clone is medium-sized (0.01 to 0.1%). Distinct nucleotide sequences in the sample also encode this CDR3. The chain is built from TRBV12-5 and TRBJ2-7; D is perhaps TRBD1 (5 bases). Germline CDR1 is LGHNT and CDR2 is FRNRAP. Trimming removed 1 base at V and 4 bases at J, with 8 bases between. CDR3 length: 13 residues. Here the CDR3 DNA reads TGTGCTAGTGGTTTGGGACAGTTTTACGAGCAGTACTTC. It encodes CASGLGQFYEQYF.

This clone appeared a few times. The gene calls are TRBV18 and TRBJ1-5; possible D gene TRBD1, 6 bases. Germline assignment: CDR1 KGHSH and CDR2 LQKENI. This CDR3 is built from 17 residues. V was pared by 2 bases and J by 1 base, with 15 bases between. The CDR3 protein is CASSPIPGRGSNQPQHF. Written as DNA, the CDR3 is TGTGCCAGCTCACCAATCCCCGGGAGGGGGAGCAATCAGCCCCAGCATTTT.

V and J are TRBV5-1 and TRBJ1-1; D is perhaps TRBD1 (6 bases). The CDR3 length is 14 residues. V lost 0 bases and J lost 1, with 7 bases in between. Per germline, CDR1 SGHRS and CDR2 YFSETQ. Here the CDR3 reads CASSLGTANTEAFF. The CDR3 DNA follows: TGCGCCAGCAGCTTGGGGACAGCGAACACTGAAGCTTTCTTT.

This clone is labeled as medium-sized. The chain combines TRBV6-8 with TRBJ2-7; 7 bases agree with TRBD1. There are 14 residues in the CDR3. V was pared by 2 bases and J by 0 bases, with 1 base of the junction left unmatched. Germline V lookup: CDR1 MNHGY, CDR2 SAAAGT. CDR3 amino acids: CASSYGDSSYEQYF. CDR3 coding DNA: TGTGCCAGCAGTTACGGGGACAGCTCCTACGAGCAGTACTTC.

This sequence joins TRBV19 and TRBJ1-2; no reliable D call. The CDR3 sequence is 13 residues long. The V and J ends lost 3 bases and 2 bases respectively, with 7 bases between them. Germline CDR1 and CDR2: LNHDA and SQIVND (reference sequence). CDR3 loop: CASSMRRNYGYTF. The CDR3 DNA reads TGTGCCAGTAGTATGAGGCGAAACTATGGCTACACCTTC.

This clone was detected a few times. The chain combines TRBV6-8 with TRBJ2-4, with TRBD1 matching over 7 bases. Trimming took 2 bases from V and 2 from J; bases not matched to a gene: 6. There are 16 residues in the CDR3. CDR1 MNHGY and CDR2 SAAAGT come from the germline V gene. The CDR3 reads CASSYQGEVPKNIQYF. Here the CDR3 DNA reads TGTGCCAGCAGTTACCAGGGGGAAGTACCCAAAAACATTCAGTACTTC.

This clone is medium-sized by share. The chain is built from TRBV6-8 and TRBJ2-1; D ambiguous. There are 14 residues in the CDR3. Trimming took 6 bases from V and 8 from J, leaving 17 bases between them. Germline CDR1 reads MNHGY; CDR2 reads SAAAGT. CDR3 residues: CASSQLGPQDEQFF. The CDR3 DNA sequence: TGTGCCAGCAGCCAGCTGGGCCCCCAAGATGAGCAGTTCTTC.

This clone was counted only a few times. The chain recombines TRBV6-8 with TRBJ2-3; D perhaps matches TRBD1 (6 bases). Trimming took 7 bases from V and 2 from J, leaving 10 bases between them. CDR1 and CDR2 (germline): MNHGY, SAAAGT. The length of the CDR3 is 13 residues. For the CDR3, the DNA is TGTGCCAGCATGCTGGGGGCCACAGATACGCAGTATTTT. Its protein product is CASMLGATDTQYF.

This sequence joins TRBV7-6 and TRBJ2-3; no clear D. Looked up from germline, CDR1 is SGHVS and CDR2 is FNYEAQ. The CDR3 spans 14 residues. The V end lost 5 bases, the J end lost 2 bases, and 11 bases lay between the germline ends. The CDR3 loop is CASSQGLLTDTQYF. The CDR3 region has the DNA TGTGCCAGCAGCCAAGGTCTCCTCACAGATACGCAGTATTTT. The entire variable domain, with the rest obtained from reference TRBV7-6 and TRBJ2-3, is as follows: GAGVSQSPRYKVTKRGQDVALRCDPISGHVSLYWYRQALGQGPEFLTYFNYEAQQDKSGLPNDRFSAERPEGSISTLTIQRTEQRDSAMYRCASSQGLLTDTQYFGPGTRLTVL.

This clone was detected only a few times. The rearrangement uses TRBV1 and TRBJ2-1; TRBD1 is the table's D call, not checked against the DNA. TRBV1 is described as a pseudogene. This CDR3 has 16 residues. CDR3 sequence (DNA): TGCGCCAGCAGCCAAGGCGTGGGACAGGGGGATAATGAGCAGTTCTTC. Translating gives CASSQGVGQGDNEQFF.

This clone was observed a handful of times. The CDR3 sequence is CASSMQPQGQTEAFF. CDR3 coding DNA: TGTGCCAGTAGTATGCAACCCCAGGGACAGACAGAAGCTTTCTTT. The V call is TRBV19, the J call TRBJ1-1; TRBD1 matches 7 bases. From germline, CDR1 is LNHDA and CDR2 SQIVND (reference sequence). With V trimmed by 3 bases and J by 8 bases, 12 bases remained unmatched. This CDR3 contains 15 residues.

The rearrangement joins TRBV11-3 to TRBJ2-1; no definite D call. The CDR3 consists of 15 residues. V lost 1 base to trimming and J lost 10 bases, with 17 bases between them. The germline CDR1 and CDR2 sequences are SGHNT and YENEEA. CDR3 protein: CASSLVGSLGQEQFF. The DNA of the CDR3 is TGTGCCAGCAGCTTAGTTGGCAGTCTCGGCCAAGAGCAGTTCTTC.

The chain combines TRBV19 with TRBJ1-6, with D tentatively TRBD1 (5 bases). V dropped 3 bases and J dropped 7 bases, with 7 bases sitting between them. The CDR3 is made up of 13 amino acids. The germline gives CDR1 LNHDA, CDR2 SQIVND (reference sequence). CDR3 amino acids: CASSMGLNSPLHF. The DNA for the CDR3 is TGTGCCAGTAGTATGGGACTGAATTCACCCCTCCACTTT.

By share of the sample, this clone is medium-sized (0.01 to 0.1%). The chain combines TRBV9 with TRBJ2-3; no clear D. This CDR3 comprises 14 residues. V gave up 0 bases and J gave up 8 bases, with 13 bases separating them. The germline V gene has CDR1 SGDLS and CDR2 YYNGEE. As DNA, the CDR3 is TGTGCCAGCAGCGTAGATCCGGGTTTAGCTACGCAGTATTTT. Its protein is CASSVDPGLATQYF.